This T cell receptor beta chain was observed in a study of OX40 agonist ivuxolimab in advanced cancers. The data were produced by immunoSEQ multiplex PCR, yet TCRdb's version contains in-frame clones alone and is incomplete. The sample includes tens of thousands of clones, 65% to 90% of them seen just once. Trimming removed 3 bases from V and 7 bases from J, with 11 bases in between. The CDR3 runs 13 residues. The germline V gene has CDR1 SGHRS and CDR2 YFSETQ. The chain links TRBV5-1 to TRBJ2-1; D not certain. The source of this sequence is an adult with an advanced solid tumor such as melanoma, head and neck, liver or kidney cancer. Sequences were derived from CD4+ or CD8+ T cells sorted from blood, sampled in a trial of the OX40 agonist ivuxolimab. The CDR3 is CASSSLPLNEQFF. In DNA, the CDR3 is TGCGCCAGCAGCTCTCTACCTCTGAATGAGCAGTTCTTC. Full variable domain (outside the CDR3, taken from reference TRBV5-1 and TRBJ2-1): KAGVTQTPRYLIKTRGQQVTLSCSPISGHRSVSWYQQTPGQGLQFLFEYFSETQRNKGNFPGRFSGRQFSNSRSEMNVSTLELGDSALYLCASSSLPLNEQFFGPGTRLTVL.